The present T cell receptor beta chain was sequenced within a study of CD8+ T cells in alopecia areata. Study background: The drug, oral tofacitinib, was given to treated patients at 5 to 10 mg twice daily.

RNA, once extracted, was reverse transcribed into cDNA for use as the sequencing template. Here immunoSEQ multiplex PCR was the method, and the copy in TCRdb shows in-frame clones only, minus some. The repertoire holds some 210,000 clones, 50% to 60% seen once, with around 0.44% in the top ten. This CDR3 is 10 amino acids long. Germline assignment: CDR1 SQVTM and CDR2 ANQGSEA. From alopecia areata patients, lesional scalp punch biopsies and peripheral blood were collected. Whole-study results and caveats: Among patients, TCR sharing was less clear than in mice, a difference possibly due in part to HLA diversity in the patient population.

The table lists this clone with a few counts. As yet, its antigen is unknown. Relative to the germline gene, one junction end is altered; a read error may explain this. Other nucleotide sequences from this sample produce the same CDR3. The origin of this receptor is a human donor with alopecia areata. Sequenced here: CD4+ T cells sorted from blood, sampled at week 0. This chain connects TRBV29-1 to TRBJ2-5; 7 bases are a match to TRBD1. The CDR3 loop is CSVGQETLNF. CDR3 coding DNA: TGCAGCGTAGGACAGGAGACTCTTAACTTC. Supplemented by reference TRBV29-1 and TRBJ2-5, the full variable domain reads SAVISQKPSRDICQRGTSLTIQCQVDSQVTMMFWYRQQPGQSLTLIATANQGSEATYESGFVIDKFPISRPNLTFSTLTVSNMSPEDSSIYLCSVGQETLNFGPGTRLLVL.